These 21 T cell receptor beta chains share one sample of origin, sequenced in a study of blood T cells in healthy people across ages. Sample-barcoded 5' priming and a J-beta primer mix drove a second PCR of about 6 to 12 cycles. From the 5' RACE reads, TCRdb called clonotypes with MiXCR, one entry per CDR3 protein. The table includes 600,000 to 850,000 distinct CDR3 sequences, roughly 47% detected once. Sequencing input: blood. These receptors were taken from a woman aged 55-69 years in good health.

The chain is built from TRBV6-1 and TRBJ2-1; D not certain. The CDR3 runs to 16 residues. The V gene's germline CDR1 is MNHNS and CDR2 SASEGT. Trimming removed 3 bases at V and 3 bases at J, with 15 bases between. CDR3 region: CASSEETLSLYNEQFF. The DNA of the CDR3 is TGTGCCAGCAGTGAGGAAACCCTTTCCCTCTACAATGAGCAGTTCTTC.

Note on this clonotype: This may come from a read error, since a much larger clone is one base off. This chain connects TRBV25-1 to TRBJ2-7, with D tentatively TRBD2 (6 bases). Near its end, the DNA agrees better with TRBJ2-5, so the J call may be wrong. Germline V lookup: CDR1 MGHDK, CDR2 SYGVNS. This CDR3 is built from 11 residues. CDR3 residues: CASCGGETQYF. The CDR3 bases are TGTGCCAGCTGTGGAGGGGAGACCCAGTACTTC.

This rearrangement joins TRBV7-3 to TRBJ1-1; 7 positions agree with TRBD1. The V and J ends lost 1 base and 4 bases, in that order; junction bases with no gene match: 6. The CDR3 has 15 amino acids. The germline V gene encodes CDR1 SGHTA and CDR2 FQGTGA. CDR3 sequence reads: CASSLNAGGGTEAFF. The CDR3 region has the DNA TGTGCCAGCAGCTTAAACGCAGGGGGAGGCACTGAAGCTTTCTTT.

The rearrangement joins TRBV29-1 to TRBJ2-7; 7 bases align to TRBD1. After removal of 7 bases from V and 3 bases from J, the junction contained 9 bases not matched to a gene. The CDR3 is 13 residues long. Per germline, CDR1 SQVTM and CDR2 ANQGSEA. The CDR3 sequence is CSALVGQSYEQYF. CDR3 nucleotide sequence: TGCAGCGCCCTCGTGGGACAGAGCTACGAGCAGTACTTC.

The chain combines TRBV9 with TRBJ2-7, with D possibly TRBD2 on 5 matching bases. The V end was cut by 3 bases, the J end by 1 base, with 11 bases between. The CDR3 spans 14 residues. CDR1 and CDR2 (germline): SGDLS, YYNGEE. CDR3 nucleotide sequence: TGTGCCAGCAGCGCAGATGGGAGATCCTACGAGCAGTACTTC. Translated, it gives CASSADGRSYEQYF.

The chain uses TRBV11-3 and TRBJ2-1, with 13 bases identical to TRBD2. The germline gives CDR1 SGHNT, CDR2 YENEEA. The CDR3 totals 14 residues. V shed 1 base and J 13 bases; nucleotides not matched to a gene: 4. CDR3: CASSLAGTSGNQFF. The CDR3 bases are TGTGCCAGCAGCTTAGCCGGGACTAGCGGGAATCAGTTCTTC. The full variable domain, with the rest looked up from reference TRBV11-3 and TRBJ2-1, is EAGVVQSPRYKIIEKKQPVAFWCNPISGHNTLYWYLQNLGQGPELLIRYENEEAVDDSQLPKDRFSAERLKGVDSTLKIQPAELGDSAVYLCASSLAGTSGNQFFGPGTRLTVL.

This chain joins TRBV20-1 and TRBJ1-4; D possibly corresponds to TRBD1 (5 bases). Per germline, CDR1 DFQATT and CDR2 SNEGSKA (reference sequence). The CDR3 loop spans 19 amino acids. The germline V and J ends were trimmed by 2 bases and 2 bases, with 24 bases remaining between them. CDR3: CSARRRYVGRVRTNEKLFF. The CDR3 DNA sequence: TGCAGTGCTAGAAGGCGCTACGTGGGCAGGGTTAGGACTAATGAAAAACTGTTTTTT.

In its sample, this clonotype was seen a few times. The rearrangement joins TRBV5-1 to TRBJ1-1; 9 bases match TRBD1. The trim removed 4 bases at V and 4 bases at J, leaving 8 bases unmatched. Per germline, CDR1 SGHRS and CDR2 YFSETQ. The CDR3 is made up of 15 amino acids. The CDR3 loop reads CASSASGTGITEAFF. CDR3 DNA sequence: TGCGCCAGCAGCGCGTCCGGGACAGGGATCACTGAAGCTTTCTTT.

V usage is TRBV15 and J usage is TRBJ1-5; TRBD1 might be the D (5 bases). Germline assignment: CDR1 LNHNV and CDR2 YYDKDF (reference sequence). CDR3 length: 16 amino acids. V lost 5 bases and J lost 5, with 19 bases in between. In nucleotides, the CDR3 is TGTGCCACCAGCCCCTTGGGGGTGACAATAGATCAGCCCCAGCATTTT. Translating gives CATSPLGVTIDQPQHF.

V gene TRBV20-1 combines with J gene TRBJ1-1, with D unresolved. V lost 3 bases and J lost 3, with 11 bases in between. Per germline, CDR1 DFQATT and CDR2 SNEGSKA (reference sequence). This CDR3 is 13 amino acids long. The CDR3 here is CSASPPYHTEAFF. The CDR3 coding sequence is TGCAGTGCTAGTCCCCCTTACCACACTGAAGCTTTCTTT.

The CDR3 protein is CASSPRLAGGPVEQFF. Here the CDR3 DNA reads TGTGCCAGCAGCCCTAGACTAGCGGGAGGGCCGGTTGAGCAGTTCTTC. The chain employs TRBV27 and TRBJ2-1; TRBD2 aligns across 14 bases. Trimming at V came to 6 bases and at J to 9 bases, leaving 10 bases not matched to a gene. Germline V gene sequence: CDR1 MNHEY, CDR2 SMNVEV (reference sequence). The CDR3 covers 16 residues.

This clonotype was picked up one time. This chain connects TRBV3-1 to TRBJ1-6; D not resolved. Germline V lookup: CDR1 LGHDT, CDR2 YNNKEL (reference sequence). CDR3 size: 17 residues. With 0 bases removed from V and 0 bases from J, the gap between germline ends came to 9 bases. The chain's CDR3 is CASSQDRRSSYNSPLHF. Here the CDR3 DNA reads TGTGCCAGCAGCCAAGACAGGCGGAGCTCCTATAATTCACCCCTCCACTTT.

V is TRBV20-1 and J is TRBJ2-5; maybe TRBD2 (6 bases). TRBJ2-7 explains the end of the DNA better; the J call may be wrong. The V gene's germline CDR1 is DFQATT and CDR2 SNEGSKA (reference sequence). This CDR3 spans 13 amino acids. The CDR3 spells CSPLSGLLYEQYF. CDR3 bases: TGCAGTCCACTTTCGGGACTTTTATACGAGCAGTACTTC.

J is TRBJ2-7 and V is TRBV6-1; D not certain. Germline V gene data show CDR1 as MNHNS and CDR2 as SASEGT. The CDR3 consists of 14 residues. V was pared by 4 bases and J by 2 bases, with 12 bases between. The CDR3 loop is CASSGRNDAYEQYF. The CDR3 nucleotides read TGTGCCAGCAGTGGACGGAACGACGCCTACGAGCAGTACTTC.

The rearrangement links TRBV27 to TRBJ2-3; D not certain. This CDR3 spans 14 amino acids. CDR1 and CDR2 (germline): MNHEY, SMNVEV (reference sequence). The V end lost 3 bases, the J end lost 0 bases, and 7 bases lay between the germline ends. CDR3 protein: CASSFGPSTDTQYF. CDR3 DNA sequence: TGTGCCAGCAGTTTCGGTCCGAGCACAGATACGCAGTATTTT.

J is TRBJ1-2 and V is TRBV7-9; D uncertain. Germline V gene lookup returns CDR1 SEHNR and CDR2 FQNEAQ (reference sequence). The CDR3 sequence is 16 residues long. Trimming shortened V by 4 bases and J by 4 bases, and 19 bases separated the two germline ends. CDR3 nucleotide sequence: TGTGCCAGCAGCTCCGGACTCTGGACCGCACCCTATGGCTACACCTTC. Residues: CASSSGLWTAPYGYTF.

This clonotype appeared a few times. The chain carries TRBV6-2 or TRBV6-3 and TRBJ1-5; D is possibly TRBD1 (5 bases). Trimming pared 2 bases from V and 7 bases from J, leaving 12 bases between. Germline loops: CDR1 MNHEY, CDR2 SVGEGT. The CDR3 is 14 amino acids. The CDR3 loop reads CASSYPGTEQPQHF. The DNA for the CDR3 is TGTGCCAGCAGTTACCCCGGGACGGAACAGCCCCAGCATTTT.

This clonotype was found a few times. The rearrangement uses TRBV7-2 and TRBJ2-7; unclear D gene. This CDR3 is 13 amino acids long. Germline V gives CDR1 SGHTA, CDR2 FQGNSA. V lost 5 bases and J 7 bases, leaving 15 bases between the germline ends. DNA of the CDR3: TGTGCCAGCAGCCGCCAGCTGACGAGTGAGCAGTACTTC. As protein: CASSRQLTSEQYF.

The rearrangement links TRBV20-1 to TRBJ2-1; 9 nucleotides agree with TRBD2. This CDR3 has 12 amino acids. The ends lost 4 bases at V and 5 bases at J; junction bases unmatched: 0. Germline lookup yields CDR1 DFQATT and CDR2 SNEGSKA (reference sequence). CDR3 DNA: TGCAGTGCTACTAGCGGGGACAATGAGCAGTTCTTC. Translation gives CSATSGDNEQFF.

The rearrangement uses TRBV9 and TRBJ1-1, with D unresolved. The CDR3 length is 15 residues. The germline V gene has CDR1 SGDLS and CDR2 YYNGEE. V was trimmed by 4 bases and J by 3 bases, leaving 16 bases between them. The CDR3 DNA sequence: TGTGCCAGCAGCCCAGTAGGGTATCAGGACACTGAAGCTTTCTTT. Amino acid sequence: CASSPVGYQDTEAFF.

This chain joins TRBV20-1 and TRBJ2-3; TRBD2 aligns across 12 bases. Germline V gene lookup returns CDR1 DFQATT and CDR2 SNEGSKA (reference sequence). Trimming at V came to 6 bases and at J to 4 bases, leaving 5 bases not matched to a gene. The CDR3 is made up of 14 amino acids. The CDR3 loop reads CSALTSGGPDTQYF. In DNA form, the CDR3 reads TGCAGTGCGTTGACTAGCGGGGGCCCAGATACGCAGTATTTT.